This is a list of T cell receptor beta chains from one sample in a study of T cell clones after liver transplantation. Generated by immunoSEQ multiplex PCR, the TCRdb table keeps only in-frame clones and is missing some. Among over 70,000 clones, about 80% were seen once, and the ten largest hold roughly 0.87%. The source material was CD4+ T cells from blood, sampled 12 months after liver transplant. These TCRs come from a human patient who received a liver transplant. Some T cells may have come from the graft donor. Each CDR3 is given with its conserved first and last residue. D genes are given only for firm matches. Rows may omit the clone size; those that give it use once, few, many or a size class.

d_gene	abundance	v_gene	j_gene	CDR3nt	CDR3aa
TRBD1	-	TRBV28	TRBJ1-5	TGTGCCAGCAGTTGGACAGGTTTTCGACCTAATCAGCCCCAGCATTTT	CASSWTGFRPNQPQHF
-	-	TRBV18	TRBJ2-7	TGTGCCAGCTCATTTACATCAGGGAACTACGAGCAGTACTTC	CASSFTSGNYEQYF
-	-	TRBV6-1	TRBJ2-5	TGTGCCAGCAGTGAAGCCCGCTTTGGGAGGCGTATCCAAGAGACCCAGTACTTC	CASSEARFGRRIQETQYF
TRBD1	-	TRBV28	TRBJ2-7	TGTGCCAGCAGTTCTCCGGGACAGGGGATCAACGAGCAGTACTTC	CASSSPGQGINEQYF
-	-	TRBV27	TRBJ2-7	TGTGCCAGCAGTTTATCGTACGGGACCCACGAGCAGTACTTC	CASSLSYGTHEQYF
TRBD2	-	TRBV5-1	TRBJ2-1	TGCGCCAGCAGCCCTACTATAGCGGGGGGGTCCTACAATGAGCAGTTCTTC	CASSPTIAGGSYNEQFF
-	-	TRBV19	TRBJ1-2	TGTGCCTCCCACCCGGCGGCTGACGGAGTCTATGGCTACACCTTC	CASHPAADGVYGYTF
TRBD1	once	TRBV2	TRBJ2-3	TGTGCCAGCAGCTATACAAGGGACAGGAGCACAGATACGCAGTATTTT	CASSYTRDRSTDTQYF
TRBD2	-	TRBV7-9	TRBJ2-1	TGTGCCAGCAGCTTAGCGGGGACTAGCGGTGCCTACAATGAGCAGTTCTTC	CASSLAGTSGAYNEQFF
-	-	TRBV18	TRBJ1-3	TGTGCCAGCTCCCCGGGGCTGAGCTCTGGAAACACCATATATTTT	CASSPGLSSGNTIYF
-	-	TRBV4-1	TRBJ2-2	TGCGCCAGCAGCCAAGGACAGGGAGGGGTCGCCGGGGAGCTGTTTTTT	CASSQGQGGVAGELFF
-	-	TRBV9	TRBJ1-1	TGTGCCAGCAGCGTAGAAAAGAACACTGAAGCTTTCTTT	CASSVEKNTEAFF
TRBD2	-	TRBV27	TRBJ2-7	TGTGCCAGCAGTTTTCGGACTAGCGGGAGGCGGAGGGAAACCTACGAGCAGTACTTC	CASSFRTSGRRRETYEQYF
-	few	TRBV7-9	TRBJ1-2	TGTGCCAGCAGCTTAGTTGCTGGGGGAGGCTACACCTTC	CASSLVAGGGYTF
TRBD2	-	TRBV7-2	TRBJ2-2	TGTGCCAGCAGCCAAGGACTAGCAAACGGGGAGCTGTTTTTT	CASSQGLANGELFF
-	-	TRBV27	TRBJ2-7	TGTGCCAGCAGTTCCCGTGTAACCCGCAGTTCGTACGAGCAGTACTTC	CASSSRVTRSSYEQYF
TRBD2	-	TRBV5-1	TRBJ2-3	TGCGCCAGCAGCTTGGAGCCCCTCGGGGGGTCAGTAGATACGCAGTATTTT	CASSLEPLGGSVDTQYF